One and the same sample provided the 21 T cell receptor beta chains below, sequenced in a study of control samples from healthy donors and cancer patients. Assay: immunoSEQ multiplex PCR; the TCRdb copy retains only in-frame clones and omits some. The table has under 100,000 clones, approximately 90% seen once; the top ten hold roughly an eighth. Sample: blood. The source is a woman aged 65 to 85 in good health.

This chain links TRBV27 with TRBJ1-1; no reliable D call. This CDR3 region has 14 residues. Trimming pared 6 bases from V and 1 base from J, leaving 12 bases between. Germline lookup yields CDR1 MNHEY and CDR2 SMNVEV (reference sequence). DNA of the CDR3: TGTGCCAGCAGCCCGGACTTCCCGAACACTGAAGCTTTCTTT. Amino acids: CASSPDFPNTEAFF.

This clone was found once. The genes are TRBV6-5 and TRBJ1-2, with no clear D. The CDR3 runs to 13 residues. Germline V gene data show CDR1 as MNHEY and CDR2 as SVGAGI. Deletions cut 5 bases from V and 2 bases from J, with 9 bases between. The CDR3, as DNA: TGTGCCAGCAGTCTGCAGGCGAACTATGGCTACACCTTC. It specifies CASSLQANYGYTF.

The rearrangement joins TRBV6-5 to TRBJ1-1; 9 bases map to TRBD1. Losses at the gene ends were 2 bases for V and 3 bases for J; bases not matched to a gene: 7. The CDR3 covers 16 residues. Germline assignment: CDR1 MNHEY and CDR2 SVGAGI. Here the CDR3 DNA reads TGTGCCAGCAGTTACGTAACAGGGGGCAGCCACACTGAAGCTTTCTTT. It codes for CASSYVTGGSHTEAFF.

The chain has TRBV6-2 or TRBV6-3 and TRBJ2-3; 9 positions agree with TRBD1. The CDR3 extends over 15 amino acids. The J segment lost 6 bases and the V segment lost 3 bases, leaving 7 bases of the junction unmatched. CDR1 is MNHEY and CDR2 is SVGEGT in the germline V gene. The CDR3 coding sequence is TGTGCCAGCAGTTATAGACAGGGGGTGGTGGATACGCAGTATTTT. It codes for CASSYRQGVVDTQYF.

The genes are TRBV7-9 and TRBJ2-1; no reliable D call. The CDR3 sequence is 15 residues long. CDR1 and CDR2 (germline): SEHNR, FQNEAQ (reference sequence). Trimming left V 0 bases short and J 1 base short, with 7 bases between. The CDR3 DNA is TGTGCCAGCAGCTTAGCGCTGGGGTCCTACAATGAGCAGTTCTTC. Its translation: CASSLALGSYNEQFF. Complete variable domain (other parts from reference TRBV7-9 and TRBJ2-1): DTGVSQNPRHKITKRGQNVTFRCDPISEHNRLYWYRQTLGQGPEFLTYFQNEAQLEKSRLLSDRFSAERPKGSFSTLEIQRTEQGDSAMYLCASSLALGSYNEQFFGPGTRLTVL.

This clone has a handful of counts. This chain joins TRBV10-3 and TRBJ2-1; no firm D call. Trimming removed 3 bases at V and 1 base at J, with 10 bases between. Germline V gene lookup returns CDR1 ENHRY and CDR2 SYGVKD. This CDR3 contains 15 residues. The CDR3 here is CAISDSGGSYNEQFF. The CDR3 nucleotides are TGTGCCATCAGTGATTCGGGTGGGTCCTACAATGAGCAGTTCTTC.

The rearrangement uses TRBV3-1 (or the pseudogene TRBV3-2) and TRBJ2-7; a weak D match, TRBD1 (6 bases). The length of the CDR3 is 15 residues. Germline CDR1 is LGHDT and CDR2 is YNNKEL (reference sequence). V was cut by 1 base and J by 2 bases, with 12 bases left in between. The CDR3 spells CASSQGETGPYEQYF. The CDR3 DNA follows: TGTGCCAGCAGCCAAGGAGAGACAGGTCCCTACGAGCAGTACTTC.

The gene calls are TRBV6-5 and TRBJ1-5; no clear D. Trimming cost V 6 bases and J 0 bases, with 6 bases left between them. Germline V gene lookup returns CDR1 MNHEY and CDR2 SVGAGI. The CDR3 is made up of 13 amino acids. The CDR3 reads CASRSYSNQPQHF. The CDR3, as DNA: TGTGCCAGCAGAAGTTATAGCAATCAGCCCCAGCATTTT.

The chain recombines TRBV6-6 with TRBJ2-1, with TRBD2 matching 10 bases. V was clipped by 6 bases and J by 4 bases; unmatched bases: 6. Germline V gene sequence: CDR1 MNHNY, CDR2 SVGAGI (reference sequence). The length of the CDR3 is 15 residues. The chain's CDR3 is CASSSKRGGYNEQFF. DNA of the CDR3: TGTGCCAGCAGCAGCAAGCGGGGGGGATACAATGAGCAGTTCTTC.

The V gene is TRBV19, the J gene TRBJ2-1; 9 bases are a match to TRBD2. The length of the CDR3 is 19 residues. The V segment lost 2 bases and the J segment 2 bases; nucleotides outside the gene matches: 13. Germline V gene data show CDR1 as LNHDA and CDR2 as SQIVND (reference sequence). The CDR3 spells CASSITPPLRGGTYNEQFF. DNA of the CDR3: TGTGCCAGTAGTATAACCCCCCCTTTGCGGGGGGGAACCTACAATGAGCAGTTCTTC.

The rearrangement joins TRBV2 to TRBJ1-5, with D unclear. Trimming cost V 0 bases and J 4 bases, with 10 bases left between them. This CDR3 comprises 15 residues. CDR1 is SNHLY and CDR2 is FYNNEI in the germline V gene. CDR3 in amino acids: CASSEAAGYNQPQHF. The CDR3 DNA sequence: TGTGCCAGCAGTGAAGCGGCAGGCTATAATCAGCCCCAGCATTTT.

This clone was detected only once. The chain combines TRBV2 with TRBJ1-2; D possibly corresponds to TRBD1 (6 bases). Germline V lookup: CDR1 SNHLY, CDR2 FYNNEI. CDR3 size: 12 residues. The V and J ends lost 6 bases and 3 bases respectively, with 8 bases between them. CDR3 bases: TGTGCCAGCAGGGACAGTTACTATGGCTACACCTTC. Residues: CASRDSYYGYTF.

The CDR3 spells CSGTGGINEQFF. The CDR3 DNA reads TGCAGCGGGACAGGGGGTATCAATGAGCAGTTCTTC. This sequence joins TRBV29-1 and TRBJ2-1; TRBD1 matches 10 bases. With V trimmed by 7 bases and J by 6 bases, 3 bases remained unmatched. Germline V gives CDR1 SQVTM, CDR2 ANQGSEA. The CDR3 runs to 12 residues.

The chain is built from TRBV7-6 and TRBJ2-1; 7 bases map to TRBD1. V trimming: 5 bases; J trimming: 4 bases; junction bases outside the gene matches: 5. CDR1 is SGHVS, CDR2 FNYEAQ, per germline. The CDR3 has 14 residues. The CDR3 is CASSPGDSYNEQFF. In DNA form, the CDR3 reads TGTGCCAGCAGCCCTGGGGACAGTTACAATGAGCAGTTCTTC. Full variable domain (outside the CDR3, taken from reference TRBV7-6 and TRBJ2-1): GAGVSQSPRYKVTKRGQDVALRCDPISGHVSLYWYRQALGQGPEFLTYFNYEAQQDKSGLPNDRFSAERPEGSISTLTIQRTEQRDSAMYRCASSPGDSYNEQFFGPGTRLTVL.

DNA of the CDR3: TGTGCCAGCAGTTTAAGCCCCTGGCAAGGGTATGGCTACACCTTC. Protein product: CASSLSPWQGYGYTF. The rearrangement links TRBV27 to TRBJ1-2; D gene unclear. V was pared by 2 bases and J by 5 bases, with 15 bases between. This CDR3 is 15 amino acids long. Germline V gene data show CDR1 as MNHEY and CDR2 as SMNVEV (reference sequence).

The chain recombines TRBV27 with TRBJ1-6; D unresolved. Germline V gives CDR1 MNHEY, CDR2 SMNVEV (reference sequence). This CDR3 is 12 amino acids long. V was pared by 7 bases and J by 9 bases, with 10 bases between. This CDR3 reads CASTSIGSPLHF. The CDR3 DNA is TGTGCCAGCACCTCGATCGGTTCACCCCTCCACTTT.

The gene calls are TRBV21-1 and TRBJ1-1; the table gives TRBD1 as D, unverified against the DNA. TRBV21-1 is a listed pseudogene. This CDR3 spans 14 amino acids. The CDR3 nucleotides are TGTGCCAGCAGCTCCTGCCTGGCTGGCACTGAAGCTTTCTTT. Translated: CASSSCLAGTEAFF.

The V and J genes are TRBV3-1 (or the pseudogene TRBV3-2) and TRBJ2-4; 15 nucleotides match TRBD2. Germline CDR1 is LGHDT and CDR2 is YNNKEL (reference sequence). Germline trimming cut 5 bases from V and 1 base from J; bases unmatched to any gene: 6. The CDR3 extends over 18 amino acids. The CDR3 here is CASSFSGTSGGAKNIQYF. CDR3 DNA: TGTGCCAGCAGCTTTTCCGGGACTAGCGGGGGGGCCAAAAACATTCAGTACTTC.

The chain employs TRBV9 and TRBJ2-7; 10 nucleotides line up with TRBD2. Germline V gene data show CDR1 as SGDLS and CDR2 as YYNGEE. V lost 3 bases to trimming and J lost 2 bases; unmatched junction nucleotides: 5. The CDR3 sequence is 15 residues long. The CDR3 DNA is TGTGCCAGCAGCGCCGGGACTAGCGTTGCCTACGAGCAGTACTTC. This translates into CASSAGTSVAYEQYF.

Concerning this clone itself: The same CDR3 is also encoded by other DNA sequences in this sample. CDR3 amino acids: CASSTYTEAFF. The CDR3 DNA reads TGTGCCAGTAGTACCTACACTGAAGCTTTCTTT. This chain uses TRBV19 with TRBJ1-1; D gene uncertain. CDR1 and CDR2 (germline): LNHDA, SQIVND (reference sequence). The CDR3 runs 11 residues. The germline V and J ends were trimmed by 4 bases and 3 bases, with 3 bases remaining between them. The full variable domain, rest sourced from reference TRBV19 and TRBJ1-1, is DGGITQSPKYLFRKEGQNVTLSCEQNLNHDAMYWYRQDPGQGLRLIYYSQIVNDFQKGDIAEGYSVSREKKESFPLTVTSAQKNPTAFYLCASSTYTEAFFGQGTRLTVV.

As to this clone: Other DNA sequences in the same sample also yield this CDR3. The V and J genes are TRBV5-1 and TRBJ2-2; 7 nucleotides match TRBD1. Germline V CDR1 and CDR2: SGHRS, YFSETQ. This CDR3 spans 15 amino acids. V lost 0 bases, J lost 3 bases, and 2 bases stayed unmatched. Written as DNA, the CDR3 is TGCGCCAGCAGCTTGGACAGGGGCGACACCGGGGAGCTGTTTTTT. This gives the protein CASSLDRGDTGELFF.